These 25 T cell receptor beta chains came from one sample sequenced in a study of technical replicates of blood from a handful of donors. Some clones are missing from TCRdb's copy, which holds only in-frame ones; the method was immunoSEQ multiplex PCR. The sample shows some 84,000 clones, 75% to 95% of them seen only once. Material for sequencing was T cells isolated from PBMCs. The receptors here all came from a human donor in good health.

This clone has only a few counts. This rearrangement joins TRBV30 to TRBJ1-4; D gene ambiguous. The germline CDR1 and CDR2 sequences are GTSNPN and SVGIG (reference sequence). V was cut by 7 bases and J by 7 bases, with 13 bases left in between. CDR3 length: 12 amino acids. The CDR3 loop is CALAIDGEKLFF. The CDR3 DNA is TGTGCCTTGGCAATTGATGGTGAAAAACTGTTTTTT.

J is TRBJ2-1 and V is TRBV25-1; D is uncertain. CDR3 size: 13 residues. Germline-derived CDR1 and CDR2 are MGHDK and SYGVNS. With 6 bases removed from V and 4 bases from J, the gap between germline ends came to 10 bases. CDR3: CASSHTIYNEQFF. DNA of the CDR3: TGTGCCAGCAGCCACACTATATACAATGAGCAGTTCTTC.

V and J are TRBV7-9 and TRBJ2-7; 12 nucleotides match TRBD1. Germline CDR1 SEHNR, CDR2 FQNEAQ (reference sequence). This CDR3 is built from 15 residues. Germline trimming cut 8 bases from V and 0 bases from J; bases unmatched to any gene: 5. The CDR3 region has the DNA TGTGCCAGCGGAATGGGACAGGGGGCCTCCTACGAGCAGTACTTC. This codes for CASGMGQGASYEQYF.

This chain connects TRBV5-4 to TRBJ1-1; 7 nucleotides match TRBD1. The germline CDR1 and CDR2 sequences are SGHNT and YYREEE (reference sequence). V gave up 2 bases and J gave up 8 bases; unmatched junction bases: 6. CDR3 length: 13 amino acids. The CDR3 DNA sequence: TGTGCCAGCAGCTTAAACAGGGGACCAGAAGCTTTCTTT. Its translation is CASSLNRGPEAFF. The full variable domain, rest sourced from reference TRBV5-4 and TRBJ1-1, is ETGVTQSPTHLIKTRGQQVTLRCSSQSGHNTVSWYQQALGQGPQFIFQYYREEENGRGNFPPRFSGLQFPNYSSELNVNALELDDSALYLCASSLNRGPEAFFGQGTRLTVV.

V and J are TRBV6-6 and TRBJ1-2; D perhaps matches TRBD1 (6 bases). Germline V gene sequence: CDR1 MNHNY, CDR2 SVGAGI (reference sequence). Trimming took off 7 bases at V and 4 bases at J, with 13 bases between the two ends. The CDR3 loop spans 13 amino acids. The DNA for the CDR3 is TGTGCCAGCACCCCGCAGGGGTCCTATGGCTACACCTTC. Its protein product is CASTPQGSYGYTF.

This chain connects TRBV5-1 to TRBJ2-7; no firm D call. Germline CDR1 reads SGHRS; CDR2 reads YFSETQ. The CDR3 length is 18 residues. Trimming removed 0 bases from V and 0 bases from J, with 19 bases in between. The CDR3 coding sequence is TGCGCCAGCAGCTTGGCCACGGCTAGAACTATCAGCTCCTACGAGCAGTACTTC. This encodes CASSLATARTISSYEQYF.

This clone has only a few counts. This rearrangement joins TRBV2 to TRBJ1-1, with no clear D. Germline CDR1 and CDR2: SNHLY and FYNNEI. The CDR3 loop spans 10 amino acids. Trimming pared 4 bases from V and 8 bases from J, leaving 5 bases between. In DNA, the CDR3 is TGTGCCAGCAGTGTGGCCGAAGCTTTCTTT. Amino acid sequence: CASSVAEAFF. The full variable domain, rest sourced from reference TRBV2 and TRBJ1-1, is EPEVTQTPSHQVTQMGQEVILRCVPISNHLYFYWYRQILGQKVEFLVSFYNNEISEKSEIFDDQFSVERPDGSNFTLKIRSTKLEDSAMYFCASSVAEAFFGQGTRLTVV.

V gene TRBV6-5 combines with J gene TRBJ2-1; 9 bases fit TRBD2. CDR1 is MNHEY, CDR2 SVGAGI, per germline. Unmatched junction bases numbered 8, after V lost 2 bases and J lost 6 bases. The CDR3 runs to 16 residues. CDR3 nucleotide sequence: TGTGCCAGCAGTTACCTAACGGGACTAGCAGTCAATGAGCAGTTCTTC. Translating it yields CASSYLTGLAVNEQFF.

This chain uses TRBV28 with TRBJ1-1; 8 bases match TRBD1. V trimming: 3 bases; J trimming: 3 bases; junction bases outside the gene matches: 9. The CDR3 contains 16 residues. Germline assignment: CDR1 MDHEN and CDR2 SYDVKM. The CDR3 spells CASSFRLDREDTEAFF. The CDR3 bases are TGTGCCAGCAGTTTCCGACTGGACAGGGAGGACACTGAAGCTTTCTTT.

The chain recombines TRBV15 with TRBJ1-2, with D possibly TRBD1 on 5 matching bases. Trimming pared 3 bases from V and 0 bases from J, leaving 8 bases between. Germline-derived CDR1 and CDR2 are LNHNV and YYDKDF (reference sequence). The CDR3 extends over 14 amino acids. Here the CDR3 reads CATSSGGTNYGYTF. In DNA, the CDR3 is TGTGCCACCAGCAGTGGGGGGACTAACTATGGCTACACCTTC.

The chain is built from TRBV30 and TRBJ1-5; 7 bases are a match to TRBD1. The V segment lost 3 bases and the J segment 4 bases; nucleotides outside the gene matches: 3. CDR1 GTSNPN and CDR2 SVGIG come from the germline V gene (reference sequence). This CDR3 is 13 amino acids long. CDR3 amino acids: CAWSQQGNQPQHF. The CDR3 DNA follows: TGTGCCTGGAGCCAACAGGGGAATCAGCCCCAGCATTTT. The full variable domain, with the rest looked up from reference TRBV30 and TRBJ1-5, is SQTIHQWPATLVQPVGSPLSLECTVEGTSNPNLYWYRQAAGRGLQLLFYSVGIGQISSEVPQNLSASRPQDRQFILSSKKLLLSDSGFYLCAWSQQGNQPQHFGDGTRLSIL.

The gene calls are TRBV11-2 and TRBJ1-3; D uncertain. The CDR3 contains 15 residues. The germline V gene has CDR1 SGHAT and CDR2 FQNNGV. Trimming cost V 1 base and J 0 bases, with 7 bases left between them. The CDR3, as DNA: TGTGCCAGCAGCTTAGGAGTGAGCTCTGGAAACACCATATATTTT. It specifies CASSLGVSSGNTIYF.

The rearrangement uses TRBV11-3 and TRBJ1-4; D is unresolved. CDR1 and CDR2 from the germline V gene are SGHNT and YENEEA. Trimming stripped 1 base from V and 14 bases from J, with 14 bases between. This CDR3 comprises 13 residues. The CDR3 is CASSLVASSRLFF. The CDR3 DNA follows: TGTGCCAGCAGCTTAGTAGCCTCGTCCCGGCTGTTTTTT. The full variable domain, its missing parts supplied by reference TRBV11-3 and TRBJ1-4, is EAGVVQSPRYKIIEKKQPVAFWCNPISGHNTLYWYLQNLGQGPELLIRYENEEAVDDSQLPKDRFSAERLKGVDSTLKIQPAELGDSAVYLCASSLVASSRLFFGSGTQLSVL.

The genes are TRBV19 and TRBJ1-5; D might be TRBD1 (5 bases). V lost 1 base to trimming and J lost 7 bases, with 14 bases between them. Per the germline V gene, CDR1 is LNHDA and CDR2 is SQIVND (reference sequence). CDR3 size: 15 residues. The CDR3 DNA follows: TGTGCCAGTAGTATAGGAACTCAGGGAATCCAGCCCCAGCATTTT. It encodes CASSIGTQGIQPQHF.

V gene TRBV6-4 combines with J gene TRBJ2-2; D is possibly TRBD1 (5 bases). Germline V lookup: CDR1 MRHNA, CDR2 SNTAGT. V gave up 6 bases and J gave up 3 bases, with 11 bases separating them. This CDR3 has 14 amino acids. In DNA form, the CDR3 reads TGTGCCAGCAGAACAGGATCATACACCGGGGAGCTGTTTTTT. This codes for CASRTGSYTGELFF.

This chain joins TRBV7-2 and TRBJ2-7; D gene uncertain. Germline V gene data show CDR1 as SGHTA and CDR2 as FQGNSA. This CDR3 region has 13 residues. V lost 3 bases and J 0 bases, leaving 6 bases between the germline ends. CDR3 DNA: TGTGCCAGCAGCTTCGTTAGCTCCTACGAGCAGTACTTC. Translated, it gives CASSFVSSYEQYF.

The gene calls are TRBV10-3 and TRBJ2-1; 14 bases are a match to TRBD2. Trimming took 8 bases from V and 9 from J; bases not matched to a gene: 12. Germline loops: CDR1 ENHRY, CDR2 SYGVKD. CDR3 length: 16 residues. The CDR3 nucleotides read TGTGCCATCGTGCGGGGACTAGCGGGAGATAACGGTGAGCAGTTCTTC. Its translation is CAIVRGLAGDNGEQFF.

This chain links TRBV29-1 with TRBJ2-1; 11 bases fit TRBD2. The ends lost 7 bases at V and 7 bases at J; junction bases unmatched: 6. This CDR3 region has 13 residues. CDR1 and CDR2 (germline): SQVTM, ANQGSEA. CDR3 residues: CSGLAGGPNEQFF. The CDR3 coding sequence is TGCAGCGGATTAGCGGGAGGGCCGAATGAGCAGTTCTTC.

This chain uses TRBV10-1 with TRBJ2-2, with 10 bases matching TRBD2. Looked up from germline, CDR1 is WNHNN and CDR2 is SYGVQD (reference sequence). CDR3 size: 14 residues. V lost 8 bases, J lost 5 bases, and 5 bases stayed unmatched. The CDR3 DNA reads as TGCGCCAGCGGTTCAGCGGGAGGGACCGGGGAGCTGTTTTTT. Translation: CASGSAGGTGELFF.

This chain joins TRBV28 and TRBJ1-5; possibly TRBD1 for D (5 bases). This CDR3 spans 14 amino acids. Germline-derived CDR1 and CDR2 are MDHEN and SYDVKM. V lost 2 bases, J lost 6 bases, and 11 bases lay in between. CDR3 protein: CASSLVGVAQPQHF. CDR3 bases: TGTGCCAGCAGTTTAGTAGGGGTTGCTCAGCCCCAGCATTTT.

This chain joins TRBV25-1 and TRBJ2-6, with a weak D call TRBD1 (6 bases). The CDR3 sequence is 16 residues long. V shed 4 bases and J shed 0 bases, with 10 bases lying between them. Germline lookup yields CDR1 MGHDK and CDR2 SYGVNS. The CDR3 spells CASSGVDSSGANVLTF. CDR3 nucleotide sequence: TGTGCCAGCAGTGGGGTGGACAGCTCTGGGGCCAACGTCCTGACTTTC.

The rearrangement uses TRBV27 and TRBJ1-1; D remains ambiguous. This CDR3 region has 14 residues. V was shortened by 2 bases and J by 5 bases, with 12 bases between the two germline ends. From germline, CDR1 is MNHEY and CDR2 SMNVEV (reference sequence). The CDR3 here is CASSLTAGLTEAFF. In DNA form, the CDR3 reads TGTGCCAGCAGTTTAACGGCGGGTCTGACTGAAGCTTTCTTT.

Written as DNA, the CDR3 is TGTGCCAGCAGCGTCCGAGGCCCCCCCACTGAAGCTTTCTTT. It codes for CASSVRGPPTEAFF. The chain links TRBV9 to TRBJ1-1; no clear D. V was trimmed by 2 bases and J by 4 bases, leaving 12 bases between them. Germline-derived CDR1 and CDR2 are SGDLS and YYNGEE. The length of the CDR3 is 14 residues.

This chain uses TRBV19 with TRBJ2-6, with 10 bases matching TRBD1. V shed 5 bases, J shed 0 bases, and the junction held 1 base outside the gene matches. Germline assignment: CDR1 LNHDA and CDR2 SQIVND (reference sequence). The CDR3 covers 16 residues. The CDR3 DNA follows: TGTGCCAGTAGTGGGGACAGGGGCTCTGGGGCCAACGTCCTGACTTTC. It translates to CASSGDRGSGANVLTF.

The J gene is TRBJ2-3, the V gene TRBV29-1, with D possibly matching TRBD1 (5 bases). Trimming took off 3 bases at V and 2 bases at J, with 12 bases between the two ends. Germline V gives CDR1 SQVTM, CDR2 ANQGSEA. The CDR3 runs 14 residues. The CDR3 coding sequence is TGCAGCGTTGATGGGGCTACCAACACAGATACGCAGTATTTT. This translates into CSVDGATNTDTQYF.